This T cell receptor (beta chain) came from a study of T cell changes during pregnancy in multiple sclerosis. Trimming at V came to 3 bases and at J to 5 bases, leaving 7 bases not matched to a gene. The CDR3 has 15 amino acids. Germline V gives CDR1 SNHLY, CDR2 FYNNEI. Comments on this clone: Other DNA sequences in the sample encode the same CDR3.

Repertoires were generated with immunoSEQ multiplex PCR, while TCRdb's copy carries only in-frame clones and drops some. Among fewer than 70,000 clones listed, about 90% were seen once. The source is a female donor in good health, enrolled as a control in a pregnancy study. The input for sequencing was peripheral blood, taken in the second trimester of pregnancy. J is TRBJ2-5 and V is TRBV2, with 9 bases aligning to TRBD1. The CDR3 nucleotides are TGTGCCAGCAGTGAGGGACAGGGAGGGTATGAGACCCAGTACTTC. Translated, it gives CASSEGQGGYETQYF.